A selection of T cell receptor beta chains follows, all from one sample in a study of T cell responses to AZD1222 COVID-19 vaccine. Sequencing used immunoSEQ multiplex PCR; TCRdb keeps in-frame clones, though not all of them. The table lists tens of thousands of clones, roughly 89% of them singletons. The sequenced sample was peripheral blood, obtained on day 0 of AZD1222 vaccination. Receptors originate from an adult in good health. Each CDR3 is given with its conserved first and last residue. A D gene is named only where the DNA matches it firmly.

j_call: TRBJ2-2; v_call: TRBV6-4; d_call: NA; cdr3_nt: TGTGCCAGCAGTGACTCGGAGGACACCGGGGAGCTGTTTTTT; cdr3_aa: CASSDSEDTGELFF
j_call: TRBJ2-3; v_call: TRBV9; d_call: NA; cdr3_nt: TGTGCCAGCAGCGTGGCTCCCACAGATACGCAGTATTTT; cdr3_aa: CASSVAPTDTQYF
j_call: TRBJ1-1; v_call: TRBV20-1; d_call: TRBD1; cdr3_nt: TGCAGTGCTAGTGACAGAGGAGGGGGCGGTAGCGCTTTCTTT; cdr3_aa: CSASDRGGGGSAFF
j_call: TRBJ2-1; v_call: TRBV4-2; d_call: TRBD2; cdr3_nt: TGTGCCAGCAGCCAGCAACTAGCGGGGGGAGCCAATGAGCAGTTCTTC; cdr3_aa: CASSQQLAGGANEQFF
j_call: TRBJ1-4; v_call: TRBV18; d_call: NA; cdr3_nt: TGTGCCAGCTCACCCGGACGCGGAGAAAAACTGTTTTTT; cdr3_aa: CASSPGRGEKLFF
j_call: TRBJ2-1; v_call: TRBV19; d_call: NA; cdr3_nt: TGTGCCAGTAGTAAAAGTAGCGGTTTCACAATTATTGAGCAGTTCTTC; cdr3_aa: CASSKSSGFTIIEQFF
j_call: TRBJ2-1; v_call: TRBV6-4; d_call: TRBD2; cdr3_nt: TGTGCCAGCAGTGAGGGACTAGCGGGAGGCAATGAGCAGTTCTTC; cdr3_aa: CASSEGLAGGNEQFF
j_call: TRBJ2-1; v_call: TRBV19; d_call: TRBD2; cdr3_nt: TGTGCCAGTAGTATGCTAGCGGGGACCTACAATGAGCAGTTCTTC; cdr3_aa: CASSMLAGTYNEQFF
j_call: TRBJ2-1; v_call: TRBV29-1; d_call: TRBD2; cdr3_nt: TGCAGCGGGCTGGGACTAGCAAGAGATGAGCAGTTCTTC; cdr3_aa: CSGLGLARDEQFF
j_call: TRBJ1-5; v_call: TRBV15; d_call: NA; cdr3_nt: TGTGCCACCAGCAGAGACAGGGATCAGCCCCAGCATTTT; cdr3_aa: CATSRDRDQPQHF
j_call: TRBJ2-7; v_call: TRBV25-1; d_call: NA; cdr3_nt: TGTGCCAGCAGTGGCGGTGAGTCTAGCCTAACCTACGAGCAGTACTTC; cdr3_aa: CASSGGESSLTYEQYF
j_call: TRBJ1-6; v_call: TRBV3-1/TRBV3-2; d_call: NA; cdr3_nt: TGTGCCAGCTCAGGGTTTGTAGGCTCACCCCTCCACTTT; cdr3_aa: CASSGFVGSPLHF
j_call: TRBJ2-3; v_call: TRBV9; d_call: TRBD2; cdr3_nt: TGTGCCAGCAGCCCCATAGGCGGGAGTAGCACAGATACGCAGTATTTT; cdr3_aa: CASSPIGGSSTDTQYF